This T cell receptor (beta chain) emerged from a study of regulatory T cells in long-lasting Graves disease. Study results and caveats: Newly diagnosed patients shared 1,000 or so public clonotypes; persistent patients shared some 2,600.

This clonotype was seen many times. No antigen is known for it. Assembly of TCR beta libraries relied on iRepertoire HTBI primers together with Arm-PCR of CDR3 regions. From the multiplex PCR reads, TCRdb called clonotypes with MiXCR, one entry per CDR3 protein. The table includes under 800,000 distinct CDR3 sequences, roughly 16% detected once. Per the germline V gene, CDR1 is SNHLY and CDR2 is FYNNEI. This CDR3 has 15 amino acids. Trimming left V 1 base short and J 8 bases short, with 17 bases between. As to time point: newly diagnosed GD, antithyroid drugs for less than 3 months. The TCR library was made from RNA that had been extracted from PBMCs in TRIzol. The sample was also linked to a second study, of T cells in Graves' hyperthyroidism and ophthalmopathy. That paper adds: Hyperthyroidism had been newly diagnosed in patients aged 18 to 65, and its duration was under 2 months. The model forecast ophthalmopathy, anticipating it by a median roughly 6 months before onset.

This clonotype was obtained from a woman aged 25 to 39 with Graves disease. The rearrangement uses TRBV2 and TRBJ1-2; the D gene is possibly TRBD1 (5 bases). Sequenced here: peripheral blood mononuclear cells (PBMCs), sampled at new diagnosis, from a patient treated with antithyroid drugs. The CDR3 spells CASSEGQGRSDGYTF. The CDR3 coding sequence is TGTGCCAGCAGTGAAGGGCAGGGTAGGTCCGACGGCTACACCTTC.